The rows below give T cell receptor beta chains drawn from one sample of a study of beta chain features in type 1 diabetes. The protocol was immunoSEQ multiplex PCR, while the TCRdb copy is restricted to in-frame clones and leaves out a portion. In the table there are 200,000 to 300,000 clones, 68% of which are singletons. The specimen was naive CD4+ T cells from blood. All receptors derive from a man aged 25 to 45 in good health. CDR3s include the opening cysteine and the closing phenylalanine or tryptophan. A D gene is named only where the DNA matches it firmly. Size is stated for part of the rows, as once, few or many counts, or as a class when the clone is expanded.

>TRBJ2-1|NA|NA|TRBV30
TGTGCCTGGAGTGGCTACAATGAGCAGTTCTTC
CAWSGYNEQFF
>TRBJ2-1|NA|NA|TRBV4-2
TGTGCCAGCAGCCAAGATACGGGTTACAATGAGCAGTTCTTC
CASSQDTGYNEQFF
>TRBJ2-4|NA|NA|TRBV30
TGTGCCTGGGGAGAGGGATTTCTTCAGTACTTC
CAWGEGFLQYF
>TRBJ2-3|once|TRBD2|TRBV5-1
TGCGCCAGCAGCAGTCAGCTGGGACTAGGAGGAGATACGCAGTATTTT
CASSSQLGLGGDTQYF
>TRBJ1-4|NA|TRBD1|TRBV9
TGTGCCAGCAGCGCCCGGACAGGGAATGAAAAACTGTTTTTT
CASSARTGNEKLFF
>TRBJ2-1|once|NA|TRBV30
TGTGCCTGGAATAGACGCTACAATGAGCAGTTCTTC
CAWNRRYNEQFF
>TRBJ2-1|NA|NA|TRBV7-9
TGTGCCGGGGGGGACAGGATAAAAAATATTAGCTCCTACAATGAGCAGTTCTTC
CAGGDRIKNISSYNEQFF
>TRBJ1-2|NA|NA|TRBV5-1
TGCGCCAGCACCAGGGACGGCAGTGGGTATGGCTACACCTTC
CASTRDGSGYGYTF
>TRBJ2-2|NA|NA|TRBV9
TGTGCCAGCAGCGTAGAAGGGGTTGGGGAGCTGTTTTTT
CASSVEGVGELFF
>TRBJ2-1|once|NA|TRBV29-1
TGCAGCGTTGAAGATCTTTGGGTCTCCTACAATGAGCAGTTCTTC
CSVEDLWVSYNEQFF
>TRBJ2-7|NA|NA|TRBV5-1
TGCGCCAGCAGCCACGGGTACCGGGACGGGACCTACGAGCAGTACTTC
CASSHGYRDGTYEQYF
>TRBJ2-7|NA|NA|TRBV5-6
TGTGCCAGCAGCTGGCGCCACGAGCAGTACTTC
CASSWRHEQYF
>TRBJ2-7|NA|TRBD2|TRBV30
TGTGCCTACCGGGGGGGCCCAACCTACGAGCAGTACTTC
CAYRGGPTYEQYF
>TRBJ2-3|NA|NA|TRBV29-1
TGCAGCGTGCTCGGTAGCGGCACAGATACGCAGTATTTT
CSVLGSGTDTQYF
>TRBJ1-2|NA|NA|TRBV29-1
TGCAGCGTTGAAGAGACGGTCGGCAGGCCGGGAGGCTACACCTTC
CSVEETVGRPGGYTF
>TRBJ2-5|once|NA|TRBV5-1
TGCGCCAGCGGGAGGCAGGTACAAGAGACCCAGTACTTC
CASGRQVQETQYF
>TRBJ1-2|NA|TRBD1|TRBV14
TGTGCCAGCAGCCCAGGGGGCTATGGCTACACCTTC
CASSPGGYGYTF
>TRBJ2-7|once|NA|TRBV30
TGTGCCTGGAGGGGACCCCACAGCAGCTACGAGCAGTACTTC
CAWRGPHSSYEQYF
>TRBJ1-1|NA|TRBD1|TRBV7-9
TGTGCCAGCAGCTTAGCTAGGACAGGGGGTGTGAACACTGAAGCTTTCTTT
CASSLARTGGVNTEAFF
>TRBJ2-2|NA|NA|TRBV7-9
TGTGCCAGCAGCTCCGGGCAGGGACGATCCGGGGAGCTGTTTTTT
CASSSGQGRSGELFF
>TRBJ2-3|NA|NA|TRBV15
TGTGCCACCAGCAGAGATCGAGATACGCAGTATTTT
CATSRDRDTQYF
>TRBJ2-5|few|NA|TRBV7-2
TGTGCCACCGGGGTAAGAGGAGAGACCCAGTACTTC
CATGVRGETQYF
>TRBJ2-3|NA|NA|TRBV5-4
TGTGCCAGCAGCTTTTCGCTAGCTAGAGATACGCAGTATTTT
CASSFSLARDTQYF
>TRBJ2-4|few|NA|TRBV29-1
TGCAGCGTTGCCCGAGGGACGGGTGGCTCAGCGAAAAACATTCAGTACTTC
CSVARGTGGSAKNIQYF
>TRBJ1-5|NA|NA|TRBV9
TGTGCCAGCAGCGTGGGAGGTGGCGAGCCCCAGCATTTT
CASSVGGGEPQHF
>TRBJ2-1|NA|NA|TRBV25-1
TGTGCCAGCACGAGGGGGACTGAGCAGTTCTTC
CASTRGTEQFF
>TRBJ2-5|NA|TRBD1|TRBV7-9
TGTGCCAGCAGAGGGGGAAGGACAGGGGAGACCCAGTACTTC
CASRGGRTGETQYF
>TRBJ1-6|once|TRBD1|TRBV6-5
TGTGCCAGCAGTTACTCGAACAGGGGAGAAAATTCACCCCTCCACTTT
CASSYSNRGENSPLHF
>TRBJ2-3|NA|TRBD2|TRBV9
TGTGCCAGCAGCGTATATACTAGCGGGAGAAGCACAGATACGCAGTATTTT
CASSVYTSGRSTDTQYF
>TRBJ2-1|few|NA|TRBV29-1
TGCAGCTCTGGAGGTAGGGGCTACAATGAGCAGTTCTTC
CSSGGRGYNEQFF
>TRBJ2-7|NA|NA|TRBV5-1
TGCGCCAGCAGCTTGCATCGGGACTACGAGCAGTACTTC
CASSLHRDYEQYF
>TRBJ2-1|NA|TRBD1|TRBV11-2
TGTGCCAGCAGCTTAGAGGGACAGGGTGGTAATGAGCAGTTCTTC
CASSLEGQGGNEQFF
>TRBJ2-7|NA|NA|TRBV30
TGTGCCTGGGCCAGGGAGGCGGGAGAGCAGTACTTC
CAWAREAGEQYF
>TRBJ2-1|NA|TRBD2|TRBV5-1
TGCGCCAGCAGCCAAACTAGCGGGAGCTCCTACAATGAGCAGTTCTTC
CASSQTSGSSYNEQFF
>TRBJ2-3|NA|NA|TRBV7-2
TGTGCCAGCAGCTCCGGGGGGCCGGGCACAGATACGCAGTATTTT
CASSSGGPGTDTQYF
>TRBJ1-1|NA|NA|TRBV6-6
TGTGCCAGCGGGCAGGAGTGGGACACTGAAGCTTTCTTT
CASGQEWDTEAFF
>TRBJ2-1|NA|NA|TRBV29-1
TGCAGCGTGCGGTCCCTCCCCACAATGAGGAGGCGGTCGGAGCAGTTCTTC
CSVRSLPTMRRRSEQFF
>TRBJ2-3|once|NA|TRBV5-8
TGTGCCAGCAGTATGGGGGAAAACACAGATACGCAGTATTTT
CASSMGENTDTQYF
>TRBJ2-3|NA|NA|TRBV29-1
TGCAGCGTTGGCGGTACTAGATGGAGGGGAGATACGCAGTATTTT
CSVGGTRWRGDTQYF